This T cell receptor (beta chain) stems from a study of tissue T cells after allogeneic stem cell transplantation. Regarding the study as a whole: Which tissue TCRs were alloreactive or antigen-specific was not determined. Some clones might be persisting host cells. Shared clones across patients were few; motif clustering revealed tissue-specific shared signatures. Sampling depth was limited, and the cohort was small and clinically varied.

Sequencing of TCRbeta CDR3 at survey depth gave sequences and template counts. Sequencing used immunoSEQ multiplex PCR; TCRdb keeps in-frame clones, though not all of them. The sample includes 15,000 to 20,000 clones, about 70% of them seen just once. J lost 0 bases, V lost 6 bases, and 3 bases had no gene match. Germline V gene data show CDR1 as NSHNY and CDR2 as SYGAGN. This CDR3 spans 13 amino acids. This clone was seen only a few times. Its cognate antigen is unknown. Any gene name here is a mouse gene name. The read ends 1 residue shy of where the CDR3 ends; the end is completed using the germline J gene.

The receptor comes from a female BALB/c mouse in good health. Strain MHC haplotype: H2-d. The chain recombines TRBV13-1 with TRBJ2-7, with 7 nucleotides matching TRBD1. What was sequenced was spleen. The CDR3 is CASKGQISYEQYF. The part of the CDR3 DNA that was read is TGTGCCAGCAAGGGACAGATCTCCTATGAACAGTAC.